Below are 24 T cell receptor beta chains sequenced from a single sample in a study of CD8+ T cells in alopecia areata. Following RNA extraction, reverse transcription yielded cDNA that acted as the sequencing template. Sequenced by immunoSEQ multiplex PCR; TCRdb stores in-frame clones only, minus some. The data show around 250,000 clones, with about two thirds seen just once and 1% to 1.5% held by the top ten. Source: CD4+ T cells sorted from blood, taken at week 0. Receptors originate from a human donor with alopecia areata.

The J gene is TRBJ2-7, the V gene TRBV7-2; 7 nucleotides line up with TRBD1. The CDR3 extends over 14 amino acids. V dropped 3 bases and J dropped 4; count of bases not matched to a gene: 6. In germline, CDR1 is SGHTA, CDR2 FQGNSA. This CDR3 reads CASSFFRGPYEQYF. DNA of the CDR3: TGTGCCAGCAGCTTTTTTAGGGGGCCATACGAGCAGTACTTC.

This clone was observed once. The V gene is TRBV6-1, the J gene TRBJ1-2; D remains unclear. The CDR3 covers 15 residues. CDR1 is MNHNS, CDR2 SASEGT, per germline. Trimming cost V 1 base and J 6 bases, with 15 bases left between them. This CDR3 is CASSEGGFAVDGYTF. The CDR3 DNA sequence: TGTGCCAGCAGTGAAGGAGGGTTTGCAGTTGATGGCTACACCTTC.

This clone was counted a few times. The chain is built from TRBV4-2 and TRBJ2-5; 7 bases line up with TRBD2. The CDR3 consists of 16 residues. Germline-derived CDR1 and CDR2 are LGHNA and YNFKEQ. With V trimmed by 1 base and J by 4 bases, 9 bases remained unmatched. In DNA form, the CDR3 reads TGTGCCAGCAGCCAAGCTGGGGGGAGCGGGGTAGAGACCCAGTACTTC. Encoded protein: CASSQAGGSGVETQYF.

CDR3 DNA sequence: TGCAGCGCCCAAAAGACAGGTTCTGAAGCTTTCTTT. Translated, it gives CSAQKTGSEAFF. This chain joins TRBV29-1 and TRBJ1-1; TRBD1 might be the D (6 bases). V lost 7 bases and J 6 bases, leaving 15 bases between the germline ends. CDR1 SQVTM and CDR2 ANQGSEA come from the germline V gene. CDR3 length equals 12 residues.

V and J are TRBV4-2 and TRBJ2-3, with TRBD2 matching over 8 bases. This CDR3 is 17 amino acids long. Germline V lookup: CDR1 LGHNA, CDR2 YNFKEQ. The V segment lost 1 base and the J segment 0 bases; nucleotides outside the gene matches: 6. In nucleotides, the CDR3 is TGTGCCAGCAGCCAAGCTTTAGCGGGGCTAAGCACAGATACGCAGTATTTT. Amino acids: CASSQALAGLSTDTQYF.

The chain joins TRBV7-2 to TRBJ1-1; D remains ambiguous. V was trimmed by 5 bases and J by 10 bases, leaving 20 bases between them. CDR1 and CDR2 from the germline V gene are SGHTA and FQGNSA. The CDR3 is 14 residues long. CDR3 DNA sequence: TGTGCCAGCAGCGCCAACTTGGCGGGCCGTGCAGCTTTCTTT. Translation: CASSANLAGRAAFF.

The CDR3 nucleotides read TGCGCCAGCAGCCAAGAAGACGGGGAGCTGTTTTTT. As protein: CASSQEDGELFF. The chain links TRBV4-1 to TRBJ2-2; D unclear. The CDR3 is made up of 12 amino acids. The V gene lost 0 bases and the J gene lost 7 bases, with 3 bases spanning the gap. CDR1 and CDR2 (germline): MGHRA, YSYEKL.

The CDR3 protein is CASSEGRGSYEQYF. The CDR3 DNA reads as TGTGCCAGCAGTGAAGGGAGGGGCTCCTACGAGCAGTACTTC. The chain is built from TRBV25-1 and TRBJ2-7; 7 bases align to TRBD2. Germline trimming cut 2 bases from V and 0 bases from J; bases unmatched to any gene: 1. The CDR3 length is 14 residues. Per germline, CDR1 MGHDK and CDR2 SYGVNS.

This clone was seen only a few times. The chain joins TRBV5-6 to TRBJ1-2; weak D call: TRBD1 (5 bases). There are 16 residues in the CDR3. Germline-derived CDR1 and CDR2 are SGHDT and YYEEEE. With 0 bases removed from V and 1 base from J, the gap between germline ends came to 13 bases. The CDR3 DNA reads TGTGCCAGCAGCTTGGTGGGGCTCGGGGATAACTATGGCTACACCTTC. Its protein product is CASSLVGLGDNYGYTF.

V and J are TRBV30 and TRBJ1-3; D is uncertain. This CDR3 has 14 residues. CDR1 is GTSNPN, CDR2 SVGIG, per germline (reference sequence). With 2 bases removed from V and 6 bases from J, the gap between germline ends came to 14 bases. The DNA for the CDR3 is TGTGCCTGGAGTCCCCTCTACCTGGTAAACACCATATATTTT. The encoded protein is CAWSPLYLVNTIYF.

The V gene is TRBV5-1, the J gene TRBJ1-2, with D uncertain. Deletions cut 4 bases from V and 6 bases from J, with 13 bases between. The CDR3 is 13 amino acids. Germline-derived CDR1 and CDR2 are SGHRS and YFSETQ. The CDR3 here is CASSDAQWDGYTF. CDR3 bases: TGCGCCAGCAGCGACGCCCAATGGGATGGCTACACCTTC.

Concerning this clone: With a much larger clone just one base away, this may be a read error. The chain is built from TRBV6-5 and TRBJ2-2; D uncertain. The V end lost 5 bases, the J end lost 0 bases, and 4 bases lay between the germline ends. CDR1 is MNHEY, CDR2 SVGAGI, per germline. This CDR3 has 13 amino acids. CDR3 coding DNA: TGTGCCAGCAGTAGGTCGAACACCGGGGAGCTGTTTTTT. Translated: CASSRSNTGELFF.

The V call is TRBV5-1, the J call TRBJ2-7; weak D call: TRBD2 (5 bases). CDR1 SGHRS and CDR2 YFSETQ come from the germline V gene. V was trimmed by 0 bases and J by 2 bases, leaving 15 bases between them. The CDR3 runs 16 residues. The CDR3 sequence is CASSLGQRVTTYEQYF. For the CDR3, the DNA is TGCGCCAGCAGCTTGGGGCAGAGGGTAACAACCTACGAGCAGTACTTC.

This clone was seen only a few times. V usage is TRBV29-1 and J usage is TRBJ2-7, with a weak D call TRBD2 (5 bases). V shed 6 bases and J shed 2 bases, with 14 bases lying between them. The CDR3 sequence is 13 residues long. Germline V gene sequence: CDR1 SQVTM, CDR2 ANQGSEA. The CDR3 here is CSVALIGAYEQYF. CDR3 sequence (DNA): TGCAGCGTCGCGCTCATCGGGGCCTACGAGCAGTACTTC.

This clone showed up just a few times. The chain joins TRBV4-3 to TRBJ2-3, with D perhaps being TRBD1 or TRBD2 (5 bases each). The CDR3 totals 14 residues. CDR1 is LGHNA, CDR2 YSLEER, per germline. V lost 4 bases, J lost 0 bases, and 8 bases lay in between. The CDR3 loop reads CASSRGRSTDTQYF. The CDR3 DNA is TGCGCCAGCAGCCGGGGACGTAGCACAGATACGCAGTATTTT.

The chain employs TRBV2 and TRBJ1-6; D is perhaps TRBD1 (5 bases). The germline V gene has CDR1 SNHLY and CDR2 FYNNEI. Deletions cut 6 bases from V and 10 bases from J, with 16 bases between. This CDR3 has 14 amino acids. This CDR3 is CASRASGGGSPLHF. In nucleotides, the CDR3 is TGTGCCAGCAGGGCCTCGGGGGGAGGATCACCCCTCCACTTT.

V usage is TRBV30 and J usage is TRBJ2-7, with 7 bases that match TRBD2. Germline V lookup: CDR1 GTSNPN, CDR2 SVGIG (reference sequence). V shed 4 bases, J shed 1 base, and the junction held 10 bases outside the gene matches. The CDR3 consists of 15 residues. The CDR3 nucleotides are TGTGCCTGGACAAGGGAACAGCGGGGTTCCTACGAGCAGTACTTC. Translation: CAWTREQRGSYEQYF.

The V gene is TRBV11-2, the J gene TRBJ2-7; TRBD2 matches at 7 bases. The CDR3 has 12 residues. Per germline, CDR1 SGHAT and CDR2 FQNNGV. The J segment lost 3 bases and the V segment lost 4 bases, leaving 0 bases of the junction unmatched. In nucleotides, the CDR3 is TGTGCCAGCAGCTCGGGGGGCTACGAGCAGTACTTC. Translation: CASSSGGYEQYF. Together with reference TRBV11-2 and TRBJ2-7, the CDR3 gives the full variable domain: EAGVAQSPRYKIIEKRQSVAFWCNPISGHATLYWYQQILGQGPKLLIQFQNNGVVDDSQLPKDRFSAERLKGVDSTLKIQPAKLEDSAVYLCASSSGGYEQYFGPGTRLTVT.

The rearrangement links TRBV29-1 to TRBJ2-1; 9 bases line up with TRBD1. V was pared by 1 base and J by 2 bases, with 6 bases of the junction left unmatched. The CDR3 covers 16 residues. Germline values: CDR1 SQVTM, CDR2 ANQGSEA. In nucleotides, the CDR3 is TGCAGCGTTGAAGCGTTGGGACAGGGAACCTACAATGAGCAGTTCTTC. This gives the protein CSVEALGQGTYNEQFF.

The J gene is TRBJ2-7, the V gene TRBV30; unclear D gene. V lost 1 base and J lost 3, with 4 bases in between. The germline gives CDR1 GTSNPN, CDR2 SVGIG (reference sequence). The CDR3 runs 11 residues. The CDR3 DNA reads as TGTGCCTGGAGTGCCCTCTACGAGCAGTACTTC. Translating it yields CAWSALYEQYF.

The chain is built from TRBV29-1 and TRBJ2-1; D is uncertain. The CDR3 is made up of 13 amino acids. Looked up from germline, CDR1 is SQVTM and CDR2 is ANQGSEA. V dropped 6 bases and J dropped 3 bases, with 12 bases sitting between them. The CDR3 region is CSVGNYDYNEQFF. Here the CDR3 DNA reads TGCAGCGTGGGGAACTATGACTACAATGAGCAGTTCTTC.

In this sample, this clone turned up many times. V is TRBV9 and J is TRBJ1-2, with 8 bases matching TRBD1. The CDR3 runs 17 residues. With V trimmed by 5 bases and J by 8 bases, 20 bases remained unmatched. CDR1 is SGDLS and CDR2 is YYNGEE in the germline V gene. CDR3 loop: CASSPEGTGSVARGYTF. DNA for the CDR3: TGTGCCAGCAGTCCCGAAGGGACAGGTAGCGTAGCGAGGGGCTACACCTTC.

This sequence joins TRBV5-4 and TRBJ2-7; no reliable D call. The CDR3 length is 12 residues. Trimming removed 3 bases at V and 0 bases at J, with 4 bases between. The germline gives CDR1 SGHNT, CDR2 YYREEE (reference sequence). Here the CDR3 DNA reads TGTGCCAGCAGCTCCCCCTCCTACGAGCAGTACTTC. Protein product: CASSSPSYEQYF.

A single count supports this clone. The chain couples TRBV15 to TRBJ1-5; 7 positions agree with TRBD1. The CDR3 spans 16 residues. V shed 5 bases and J 1 base; nucleotides not matched to a gene: 8. The germline gives CDR1 LNHNV, CDR2 YYDKDF (reference sequence). CDR3 nucleotide sequence: TGTGCCACCAGCCGACACAGGGGTGGGAGCAATCAGCCCCAGCATTTT. As protein: CATSRHRGGSNQPQHF.